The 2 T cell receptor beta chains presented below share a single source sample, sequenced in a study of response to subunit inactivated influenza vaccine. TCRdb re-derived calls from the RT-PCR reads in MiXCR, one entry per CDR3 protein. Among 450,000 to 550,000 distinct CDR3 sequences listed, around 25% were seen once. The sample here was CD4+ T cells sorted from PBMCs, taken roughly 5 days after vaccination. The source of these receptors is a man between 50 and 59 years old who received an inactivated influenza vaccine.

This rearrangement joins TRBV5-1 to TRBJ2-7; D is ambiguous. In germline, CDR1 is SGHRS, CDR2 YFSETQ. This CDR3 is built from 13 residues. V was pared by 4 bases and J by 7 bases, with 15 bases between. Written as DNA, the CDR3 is TGCGCCAGCAGCACCGGGTCCTCCGGGGAGCAGTACTTC. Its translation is CASSTGSSGEQYF.

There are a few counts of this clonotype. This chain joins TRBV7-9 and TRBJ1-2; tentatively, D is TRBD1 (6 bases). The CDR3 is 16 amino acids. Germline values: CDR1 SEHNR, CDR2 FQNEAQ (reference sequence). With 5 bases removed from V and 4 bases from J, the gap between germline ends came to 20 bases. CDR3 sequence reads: CASSLMRQASGYGYTF. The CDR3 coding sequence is TGTGCCAGCAGCCTCATGAGACAGGCGTCAGGCTATGGCTACACCTTC.